This TCR beta chain was found in a study of cytomegalovirus exposure and HLA in healthy donors. PCR amplification relied on 60 Vbeta primers (plus 13 Jbeta primers). Libraries were prepared by immunoSEQ multiplex PCR; TCRdb keeps only in-frame clonotypes and omits some of them. The sample has about 83,000 clones, 81% seen once. Per germline, CDR1 SNHLY and CDR2 FYNNEI. J gave up 6 bases and V 6 bases, and 10 bases lay outside the gene matches. The CDR3 is 15 residues long. The chain is built from TRBV2 and TRBJ2-2; 7 nucleotides align to TRBD1. This TCR was recovered from a young woman in good health and CMV-seronegative. Sequencing was carried out using PBMCs. CDR3 DNA sequence: TGTGCCAGCAGCGCACTGGGACAGATGGCCGGGGAGCTGTTTTTT. Translation gives CASSALGQMAGELFF.